The clone carrying this T cell receptor beta chain showed up many times. Trimming removed 3 bases at V and 4 bases at J, with 7 bases between. The CDR3 runs 13 residues. This specimen comes from a study of T-cell reconstitution after alpha-beta-depleted transplantation in children. This sample's TCRbeta library carried unique molecular identifier barcodes. MiXCR, run by TCRdb on the PCR reads, gives a single entry per CDR3 protein. The sample lists a few hundred thousand distinct CDR3 sequences; approximately 13% were seen once. This sequence was found in a human donor who donated a stem cell graft to a child with combined immunodeficiency. V usage is TRBV12-3 or TRBV12-4 and J usage is TRBJ2-1; the D is unclear. Sequenced material: PBMCs from the stem cell graft donor, taken from the stem cell graft. DNA for the CDR3: TGTGCCAGCAGTTTCTCGGGTTACAATGAGCAGTTCTTC. Protein sequence: CASSFSGYNEQFF.